These T cell receptor beta chains were read from a single sample in a study of blood T cell repertoires in COVID-19. Generated by immunoSEQ multiplex PCR, the TCRdb table keeps only in-frame clones and is missing some. This table has about 200,000 clones, around 90% appearing once. Sequenced: peripheral blood. Source of these receptors: a man aged 55 to 70 who had recovered from COVID-19. CDR3s include the opening cysteine and the closing phenylalanine or tryptophan. D genes are given only for firm matches. Only part of the rows carry a size: once, few, many, or a class if the clone is expanded.

D,V,size,J,DNA,CDR3
-,TRBV18,-,TRBJ2-2,TGTGCCAGCTCACCCCCCAGGAAGGCTTTAGGGAACACCGGGGAGCTGTTTTTT,CASSPPRKALGNTGELFF
TRBD2,TRBV9,-,TRBJ2-5,TGTGCCAGCAGCGTCGGGACTAACTACGCGGAGACCCAGTACTTC,CASSVGTNYAETQYF
-,TRBV7-3,-,TRBJ2-6,TGTGCCAGCAGGAGGGACTCTGGGGCCAACGTCCTGACTTTC,CASRRDSGANVLTF
-,TRBV9,-,TRBJ1-3,TGTGCCAGCAGCGCCCTTTCTGGAAACACCATATATTTT,CASSALSGNTIYF
-,TRBV5-1,-,TRBJ2-7,TGCGCCAGCAAGGGGGACAACACCTACGAGCAGTACTTC,CASKGDNTYEQYF
-,TRBV7-8,-,TRBJ2-1,TGTGCCAGCAGAGAGGGTCGTGAGCAGTTCTTC,CASREGREQFF
-,TRBV10-3,-,TRBJ1-1,TGTGCCACAGCCGGGGGGGTGAACACTGAAGCTTTCTTT,CATAGGVNTEAFF
-,TRBV24-1,-,TRBJ2-5,TGTGCCACCAGTGACCCCAGCAGAGGGGAGACCCAGTACTTC,CATSDPSRGETQYF
-,TRBV7-2,once,TRBJ1-2,TGTGCCAGCAGCTCCACAGTAACCTATGGCTACACCTTC,CASSSTVTYGYTF
TRBD2,TRBV28,-,TRBJ2-1,TGTGCCAGCGGCGCGGGAGGGCCGAAAAATGAGCAGTTCTTC,CASGAGGPKNEQFF
TRBD1,TRBV28,once,TRBJ2-3,TGTGCCAGCAGTGCTGGACAGGACAGGTCAGATACGCAGTATTTT,CASSAGQDRSDTQYF
-,TRBV28,-,TRBJ1-4,TGTGCCAGTAGATCGTCGGAAAAACTGTTTTTT,CASRSSEKLFF
TRBD1,TRBV2,-,TRBJ2-2,TGTGCCAGCAGTGGAGCTACAGGGGACACCGGGGAGCTGTTTTTT,CASSGATGDTGELFF
-,TRBV7-9,-,TRBJ1-1,TGTGCCAGCAGCCCACCGGGAAGCTTGAACACTGAAGCTTTCTTT,CASSPPGSLNTEAFF
TRBD2,TRBV10-3,-,TRBJ2-3,TGTGCCATCAGTGACCGGGGGGTGGATACGCAGTATTTT,CAISDRGVDTQYF
TRBD2,TRBV18,-,TRBJ2-3,TGTGCCAGCTCACCACCCCTAGCGGGCCTCACAGATACGCAGTATTTT,CASSPPLAGLTDTQYF
-,TRBV11-3,-,TRBJ2-1,TGTGCCAGCAGCTTACATAGTGGGGCTGAGCAGTTCTTC,CASSLHSGAEQFF
-,TRBV19,-,TRBJ2-7,TGTGCCAGTAGTAAGGGGGGGCCGAGCTCCTACGAGCAGTACTTC,CASSKGGPSSYEQYF
TRBD2,TRBV5-4,-,TRBJ2-1,TGTGCCAGCAGCCACAGGACTAGCGGGAGCAGGAATGAGCAGTTCTTC,CASSHRTSGSRNEQFF
-,TRBV7-8,-,TRBJ2-1,TGTGCCAGCAGTAGAGACGATATAGCGTCTAATGAGCAGTTCTTC,CASSRDDIASNEQFF
TRBD1,TRBV19,-,TRBJ1-3,TGTGCCAGTAGTTCTCGACAGGGGGCGGCTGGAAACACCATATATTTT,CASSSRQGAAGNTIYF
-,TRBV18,-,TRBJ2-7,TGTGCCAGCTCATCCCAGGGTAACGAGCAGTACTTC,CASSSQGNEQYF
TRBD2,TRBV11-3,-,TRBJ2-1,TGTGCCAGCAGCTTAGGGCTAGCGGGGAACAATGAGCAGTTCTTC,CASSLGLAGNNEQFF
TRBD1,TRBV20-1,-,TRBJ1-3,TGCAGTGCTAGTTTGGAGGCAGGGGGTGGGGGAAACACCATATATTTT,CSASLEAGGGGNTIYF
-,TRBV9,-,TRBJ2-3,TGTGCCAGCAGCGTAGGAGCAAGCGATACGCAGTATTTT,CASSVGASDTQYF
-,TRBV10-1,-,TRBJ1-5,TGCGCCAGCGTCAAGACGGGGTACAATCAGCCCCAGCATTTT,CASVKTGYNQPQHF
-,TRBV18,once,TRBJ1-1,TGTGCCAGCTCACCTCGGATGGACTCCGAAGCTTTCTTT,CASSPRMDSEAFF
TRBD2,TRBV7-2,once,TRBJ2-1,TGTGCCAGCAGCTTTAGCGGGGGGGCAGGCGATGAGCAGTTCTTC,CASSFSGGAGDEQFF
TRBD2,TRBV7-8,-,TRBJ2-7,TGTGCCAGCAGCCGAGAGACTAGCGGTTCCTACGAGCAGTACTTC,CASSRETSGSYEQYF
TRBD2,TRBV27,-,TRBJ2-1,TGTGCCAGCAGTTTATCCTCTAGCGGGAGGACCTCCTACAATGAGCAGTTCTTC,CASSLSSSGRTSYNEQFF
TRBD1,TRBV2,-,TRBJ1-6,TGTGCCAGCAGTGGGACAGGAAATTCACCCCTCCACTTT,CASSGTGNSPLHF
TRBD2,TRBV7-3,-,TRBJ2-3,TGTGCCAGCAGCCCAGGACTAGTTTATACGCAGTATTTT,CASSPGLVYTQYF
-,TRBV19,-,TRBJ1-3,TGTGCCAGTAGTATCTCTGTCTCTGGAAACACCATATATTTT,CASSISVSGNTIYF
-,TRBV4-3,-,TRBJ1-4,TGCGCCAGCAGCCAGGTAGACAGAGCTGAAAAACTGTTTTTT,CASSQVDRAEKLFF
-,TRBV12-2,-,TRBJ2-4,TGTGCAAGTCGCTTCGGGGAGTTACCAGCCAAAAACATTCAGTACTTC,CASRFGELPAKNIQYF
TRBD1,TRBV6-6,few,TRBJ1-2,TGTGCCAGCAGTCAGCGACAGGGGGCTGCCCTAAACTATGGCTACACCTTC,CASSQRQGAALNYGYTF
-,TRBV19,-,TRBJ2-5,TGTGCCAGTAGTATTGGTTACGGAGGGACAGCCCAAGAGACCCAGTACTTC,CASSIGYGGTAQETQYF
-,TRBV19,once,TRBJ1-3,TGTGCCAGTAGTATTGGAGCTTCCTCTGGAAACACCATATATTTT,CASSIGASSGNTIYF
TRBD1,TRBV5-4,-,TRBJ1-1,TGTGCCAGCAGCTTGTCTCACAGGGGGCTGGCTGAAGCTTTCTTT,CASSLSHRGLAEAFF
-,TRBV18,-,TRBJ1-1,TGTGCCAGCTCACCCGGGTTCGGTCAGGGCGCTGAAGCTTTCTTT,CASSPGFGQGAEAFF
TRBD1,TRBV30,-,TRBJ2-6,TGTGCCTGGAGTCCAGAAACAGGGGATCCCTACTCTGGGGCCAACGTCCTGACTTTC,CAWSPETGDPYSGANVLTF
TRBD1,TRBV19,-,TRBJ2-7,TGTGCCAGTAGACCAAACTACAGGGGTATCTCCTACGAGCAGTACTTC,CASRPNYRGISYEQYF
-,TRBV19,-,TRBJ2-7,TGTGCCAGTAGTCTCGAAGGGGGAGCCTACGAGCAGTACTTC,CASSLEGGAYEQYF
-,TRBV4-1,-,TRBJ1-2,TGCGCCAGCAGCCAAGTATCCGCCAGGGGCTACACCTTC,CASSQVSARGYTF
-,TRBV6-5,-,TRBJ2-3,TGTGCCAGCAGTTACTACAGGGACGTGGCAGATACGCAGTATTTT,CASSYYRDVADTQYF
TRBD1,TRBV5-4,-,TRBJ2-7,TGTGCCAGCAATCGAGGGGGCCAGATCCACGAGCAGTACTTC,CASNRGGQIHEQYF
-,TRBV3-1/TRBV3-2,once,TRBJ1-2,TGTGCCAGCAGCTATGGCCGGGAGAGCTATGGCTACACCTTC,CASSYGRESYGYTF
TRBD1,TRBV19,once,TRBJ1-5,TGTGCCAGTAGTGGAAGGGACAGGGGGCAGCGTCAGCCCCAGCATTTT,CASSGRDRGQRQPQHF
TRBD1,TRBV7-9,-,TRBJ1-2,TGTGCCAGCAGCCCAGGGGGAAAGGGACTTGACTATGGCTACACCTTC,CASSPGGKGLDYGYTF
-,TRBV21-1,-,TRBJ2-7,TGTGCCAGCAGCGAACCCCAACCCCACACTTCAGGGGGCGCCTTGAACGAGCAGTACTTC,CASSEPQPHTSGGALNEQYF
-,TRBV19,-,TRBJ1-4,TGTGCCAGTAGTATTTGGCCACCTCCTGAAAAACTGTTTTTT,CASSIWPPPEKLFF
TRBD1,TRBV19,-,TRBJ2-5,TGTGCCAGTAGTATAGGACAGGGTATGGGGCGTGAGACCCAGTACTTC,CASSIGQGMGRETQYF
TRBD1,TRBV7-7,-,TRBJ2-2,TGTGCTAGCAGCTTCGCCGGACAGGGACTCGGGGAGCTGTTTTTT,CASSFAGQGLGELFF
TRBD2,TRBV6-2/TRBV6-3,-,TRBJ2-7,TGTGCCAGCAGTTACCAAAGCGGGAGTCGCTACGAGCAGTACTTC,CASSYQSGSRYEQYF
-,TRBV7-2,-,TRBJ2-1,TGTGCCAGCAGCTTATACCGGGACTCGCGGGATGAGCAGTTCTTC,CASSLYRDSRDEQFF
TRBD1,TRBV3-1/TRBV3-2,-,TRBJ2-6,TGTGCCAGCAGCCTTACAGGGGACGGGGCCAACGTCCTGACTTTC,CASSLTGDGANVLTF